This T cell receptor (beta chain) was captured by sequencing in a study of T cells in Graves' hyperthyroidism and ophthalmopathy. The CDR3 runs to 16 residues. V was trimmed by 0 bases and J by 5 bases, leaving 18 bases between them. Germline V gene lookup returns CDR1 SGHRS and CDR2 YFSETQ. In its sample, this clonotype was seen many times. TCR beta CDR3 sequences were amplified from RNA transcripts. RT-PCR in the first round (using the HTBI primer set) targeted the TCR CDR3. TCRdb itself ran the multiplex PCR reads through MiXCR, one entry per CDR3 protein. The sample has 450,000 to 600,000 distinct CDR3 sequences, roughly 15% seen once.

The origin of this receptor is a woman in her 40s with Graves' hyperthyroidism. The chain links TRBV5-1 to TRBJ2-7; weak D call: TRBD2 (7 bases). The sample taken for sequencing was blood. The DNA of the CDR3 is TGCGCCAGCAGCTTGGAGGGGGGCGGGAGTGTAAACGAGCAGTACTTC. The encoded protein is CASSLEGGGSVNEQYF.